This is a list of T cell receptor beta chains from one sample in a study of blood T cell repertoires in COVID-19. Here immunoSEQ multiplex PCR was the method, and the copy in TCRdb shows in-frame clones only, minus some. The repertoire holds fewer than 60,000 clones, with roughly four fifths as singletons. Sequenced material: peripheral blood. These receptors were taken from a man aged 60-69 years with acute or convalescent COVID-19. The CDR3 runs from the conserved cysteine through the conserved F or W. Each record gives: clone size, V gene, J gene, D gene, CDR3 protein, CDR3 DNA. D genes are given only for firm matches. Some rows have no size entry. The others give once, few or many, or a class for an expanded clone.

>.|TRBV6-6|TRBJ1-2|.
CASSYSGTQGYTF
TGTGCCAGCAGTTACTCGGGGACACAGGGCTACACCTTC
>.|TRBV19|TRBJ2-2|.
CASSQLGLGGELFF
TGTGCCAGTAGCCAGCTGGGGCTGGGCGGGGAGCTGTTTTTT
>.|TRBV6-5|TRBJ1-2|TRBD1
CATVYRGRDGYTF
TGTGCCACGGTTTACAGGGGGAGGGATGGCTACACCTTC
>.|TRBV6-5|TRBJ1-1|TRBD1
CASSPWTGRVSGAFF
TGTGCCAGCAGTCCCTGGACAGGGAGAGTTTCGGGAGCTTTCTTT
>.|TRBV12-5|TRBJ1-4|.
CASGLVKRYRYLGEKLFF
TGTGCTAGTGGTTTGGTAAAGCGGTATAGGTATTTAGGGGAAAAACTGTTTTTT
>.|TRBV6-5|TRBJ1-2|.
CASGQNYGYTF
TGTGCCAGCGGACAGAACTATGGCTACACCTTC
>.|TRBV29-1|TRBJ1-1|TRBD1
CSVIPGTGGPGFGWNTEAFF
TGCAGCGTCATCCCCGGGACAGGGGGCCCGGGGTTCGGGTGGAACACTGAAGCTTTCTTT
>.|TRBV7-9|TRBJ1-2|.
CASSESTSPFDGYTF
TGTGCCAGCAGCGAATCGACAAGCCCTTTTGATGGCTACACCTTC
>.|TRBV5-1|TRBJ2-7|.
CASGTGPLEQYF
TGCGCCAGCGGCACAGGCCCCCTCGAGCAGTACTTC
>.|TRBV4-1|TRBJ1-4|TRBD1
CASSPGTGYEKLFF
TGCGCCAGCAGCCCTGGGACAGGGTATGAAAAACTGTTTTTT
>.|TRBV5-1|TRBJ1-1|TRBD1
CASSQGAGGAGAFF
TGCGCCAGCAGTCAGGGGGCAGGGGGCGCCGGAGCTTTCTTT
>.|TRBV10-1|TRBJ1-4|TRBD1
CASSGTGSEKLFF
TGCGCCAGCAGTGGGACAGGGTCTGAAAAACTGTTTTTT
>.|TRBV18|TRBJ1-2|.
CASSPPVRGREGYTF
TGTGCCAGCTCACCCCCCGTTCGGGGCCGGGAGGGCTACACCTTC
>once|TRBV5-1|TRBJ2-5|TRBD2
CASSTRSGGPGETQYF
TGCGCCAGCAGCACACGTAGCGGGGGGCCGGGGGAGACCCAGTACTTC
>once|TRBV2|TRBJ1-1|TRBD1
CASSVQGAGTEAFF
TGTGCCAGCAGTGTACAGGGGGCGGGCACTGAAGCTTTCTTT
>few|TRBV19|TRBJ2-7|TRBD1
CASSDRQGLREQYF
TGTGCCAGTAGTGATAGACAGGGCTTGCGGGAGCAGTACTTC
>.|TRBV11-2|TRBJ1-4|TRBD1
CASSLTGENEKLFF
TGTGCCAGCAGCTTAACAGGGGAAAATGAAAAACTGTTTTTT
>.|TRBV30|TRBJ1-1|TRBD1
CAWRGPGGSEAFF
TGTGCCTGGAGGGGTCCAGGGGGATCTGAAGCTTTCTTT
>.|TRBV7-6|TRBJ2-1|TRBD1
CASSLQGVDNEQFF
TGTGCCAGCAGCCTTCAGGGGGTAGACAATGAGCAGTTCTTC
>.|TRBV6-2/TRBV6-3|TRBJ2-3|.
CASSYSTVGTASTDTQYF
TGTGCCAGCAGTTACTCGACGGTAGGGACTGCTAGCACAGATACGCAGTATTTT
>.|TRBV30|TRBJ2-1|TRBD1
CAWSPSRTGTSNEQFF
TGTGCCTGGAGTCCCTCGAGGACAGGCACCTCCAATGAGCAGTTCTTC
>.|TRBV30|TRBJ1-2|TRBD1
CAWSVGGQSYGYTF
TGTGCCTGGAGTGTAGGGGGCCAGAGCTATGGCTACACCTTC
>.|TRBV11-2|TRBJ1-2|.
CASSWGQQPNYGYTF
TGTGCCAGCAGCTGGGGGCAGCAACCTAACTATGGCTACACCTTC
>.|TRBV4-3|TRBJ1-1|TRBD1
CASSQETTGQEIMNTEAFF
TGCGCCAGCAGCCAAGAAACAACGGGACAGGAGATAATGAACACTGAAGCTTTCTTT
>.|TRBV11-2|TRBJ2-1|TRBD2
CASSLGAGGGSNEQFF
TGTGCCAGCAGCTTAGGGGCCGGGGGGGGTTCGAATGAGCAGTTCTTC
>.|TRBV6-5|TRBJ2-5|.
CASSYGASRYF
TGTGCCAGCAGTTACGGCGCCTCTAGATACTTC
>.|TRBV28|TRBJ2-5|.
CASSPPSETQYF
TGTGCCAGCAGTCCCCCGTCAGAGACCCAGTACTTC
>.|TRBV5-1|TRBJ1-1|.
CASSPQGYLSTEAFF
TGCGCCAGCAGCCCGCAGGGGTACCTTAGCACTGAAGCTTTCTTT
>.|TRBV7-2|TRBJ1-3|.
CASSLGGRSGNTIYF
TGTGCCAGCAGCCTAGGGGGGCGGTCGGGAAACACCATATATTTT
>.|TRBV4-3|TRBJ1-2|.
CASSQAIGQNYGYTF
TGCGCCAGCAGCCAAGCTATCGGACAGAACTATGGCTACACCTTC
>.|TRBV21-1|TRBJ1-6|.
CASSKALREHYNSPLHF
TGTGCCAGCAGCAAAGCGCTTAGGGAGCACTATAATTCACCCCTCCACTTT
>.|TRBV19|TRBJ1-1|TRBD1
CASRHPPGTENTEAFF
TGTGCCAGCAGGCATCCTCCCGGGACAGAGAACACTGAAGCTTTCTTT
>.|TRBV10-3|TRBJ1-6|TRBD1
CAITSGQARDSPLHF
TGTGCCATCACTTCGGGACAGGCGAGAGATTCACCCCTCCACTTT
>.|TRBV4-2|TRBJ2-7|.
CASSQEGAATYEQYF
TGTGCCAGCAGCCAAGAGGGGGCCGCCACCTACGAGCAGTACTTC
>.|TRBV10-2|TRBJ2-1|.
CASSVTGWSRNEQFF
TGCGCCAGCAGTGTAACAGGGTGGTCCCGAAATGAGCAGTTCTTC
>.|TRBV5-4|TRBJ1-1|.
CASSIQGSLNTEAFF
TGTGCCAGCAGCATACAGGGCAGCTTGAACACTGAAGCTTTCTTT
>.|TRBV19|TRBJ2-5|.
CASSIWERETQYF
TGTGCCAGTAGTATATGGGAGCGGGAGACCCAGTACTTC
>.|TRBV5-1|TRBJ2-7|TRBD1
CASSLGSGQGNEQYF
TGCGCCAGCAGCTTGGGATCGGGACAGGGCAACGAGCAGTACTTC
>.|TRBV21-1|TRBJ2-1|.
CASSTRLAGGQTSSYNEQFF
TGTGCCAGCAGCACGCGACTAGCGGGGGGCCAAACGAGCTCCTACAATGAGCAGTTCTTC
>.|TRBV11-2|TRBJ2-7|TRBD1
CASSRDRGLVYEQYF
TGTGCCAGCAGCAGGGACAGGGGGCTAGTCTACGAGCAGTACTTC
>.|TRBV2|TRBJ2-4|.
CASSRGGDIQYF
TGTGCCAGCAGTAGGGGGGGAGACATTCAGTACTTC
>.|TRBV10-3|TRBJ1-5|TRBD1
CAISETGGTINQPQHF
TGTGCCATCAGTGAAACAGGGGGCACTATAAATCAGCCCCAGCATTTT